This T cell receptor beta chain was found in a study of vaccination and CD4 T cells after COVID-19. Germline lookup yields CDR1 LGHNT and CDR2 FRNRAP. Between the trimmed V and J ends, which lost 2 bases and 4 bases, there was a span of 11 bases. CDR3 length: 14 amino acids. Sequencing of the DNA from cultured CD4+ T cells was carried out with the Oncomine TCR Beta short-read assay. In TCRdb, the PCR reads were re-called with MiXCR into one record per CDR3 protein. The repertoire holds 12,000 or so distinct CDR3 sequences, around 60% seen once, with roughly 9% in the top ten. Comment on this clonotype: What it recognizes is unknown.

Treatment reported: approximately nine-day PBMC culture with coronavirus spike peptide pools or control peptides (ViraFEST assay). The sequence was collected from a human donor who had recovered from COVID-19. The sequencing sample was made of CD4+ T cells from blood, cultured in vitro. The V and J genes are TRBV12-5 and TRBJ2-5; D tentatively fits TRBD1 or TRBD2 (6 bases each). CDR3 in DNA: TGTGCTAGTGGTTTGCCGGGGGCCTTAGAGACCCAGTACTTC. It encodes CASGLPGALETQYF. Looking up the rest from reference TRBV12-5 and TRBJ2-5 gives the full variable domain: DARVTQTPRHKVTEMGQEVTMRCQPILGHNTVFWYRQTMMQGLELLAYFRNRAPLDDSGMPKDRFSAEMPDATLATLKIQPSEPRDSAVYFCASGLPGALETQYFGPGTRLLVL.